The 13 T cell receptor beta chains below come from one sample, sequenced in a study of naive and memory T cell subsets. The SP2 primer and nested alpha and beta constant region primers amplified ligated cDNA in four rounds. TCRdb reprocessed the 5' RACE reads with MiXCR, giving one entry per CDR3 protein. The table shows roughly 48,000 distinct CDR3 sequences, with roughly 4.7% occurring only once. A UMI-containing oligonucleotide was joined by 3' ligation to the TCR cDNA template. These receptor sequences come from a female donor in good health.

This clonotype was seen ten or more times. The CDR3 reads CASSQRSGELFF. CDR3 DNA sequence: TGTGCCAGCAGCCAAAGATCCGGGGAGCTGTTTTTT. The rearrangement links TRBV14 to TRBJ2-2; D not certain. There are 12 residues in the CDR3. Germline loops: CDR1 SGHDN, CDR2 FVKESK. Between the trimmed V and J ends, which lost 2 bases and 6 bases, there was a span of 4 bases.

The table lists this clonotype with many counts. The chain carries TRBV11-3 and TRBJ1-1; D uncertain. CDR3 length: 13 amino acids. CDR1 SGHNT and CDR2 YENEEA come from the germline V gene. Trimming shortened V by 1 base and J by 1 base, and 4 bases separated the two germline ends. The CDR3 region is CASSLGGNTEAFF. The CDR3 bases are TGTGCCAGCAGCTTAGGGGGGAACACTGAAGCTTTCTTT.

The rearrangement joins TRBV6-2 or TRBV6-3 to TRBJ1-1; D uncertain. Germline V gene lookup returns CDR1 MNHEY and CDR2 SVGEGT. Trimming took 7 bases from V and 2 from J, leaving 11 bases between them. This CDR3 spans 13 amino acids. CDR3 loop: CASTSVINTEAFF. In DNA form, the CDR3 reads TGTGCCAGCACCTCGGTTATTAACACTGAAGCTTTCTTT.

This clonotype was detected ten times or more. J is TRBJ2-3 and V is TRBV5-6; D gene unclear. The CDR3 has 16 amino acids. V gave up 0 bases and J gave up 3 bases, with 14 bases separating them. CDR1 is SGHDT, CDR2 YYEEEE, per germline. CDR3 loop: CASSLEAFGVTDTQYF. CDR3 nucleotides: TGTGCCAGCAGCTTGGAGGCGTTTGGTGTTACAGATACGCAGTATTTT.

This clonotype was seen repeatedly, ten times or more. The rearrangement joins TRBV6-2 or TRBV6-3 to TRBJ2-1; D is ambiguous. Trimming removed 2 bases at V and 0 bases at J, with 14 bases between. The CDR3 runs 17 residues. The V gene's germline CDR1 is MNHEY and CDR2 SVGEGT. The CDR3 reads CASSYLPYKSSYNEQFF. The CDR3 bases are TGTGCCAGCAGTTACCTCCCCTACAAGAGCTCCTACAATGAGCAGTTCTTC.

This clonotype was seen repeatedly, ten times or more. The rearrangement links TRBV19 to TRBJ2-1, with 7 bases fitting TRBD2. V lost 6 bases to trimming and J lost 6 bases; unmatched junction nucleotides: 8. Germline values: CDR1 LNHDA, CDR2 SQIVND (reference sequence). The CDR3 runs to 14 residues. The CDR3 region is CASSTGLLTNEQFF. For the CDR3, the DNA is TGTGCCAGTAGCACGGGACTACTGACCAATGAGCAGTTCTTC.

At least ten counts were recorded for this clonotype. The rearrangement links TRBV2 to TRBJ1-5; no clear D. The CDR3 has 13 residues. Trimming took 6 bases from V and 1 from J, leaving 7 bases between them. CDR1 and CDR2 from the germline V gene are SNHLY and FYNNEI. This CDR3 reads CASSPLSNQPQHF. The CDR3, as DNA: TGTGCCAGCAGCCCATTGAGCAATCAGCCCCAGCATTTT.

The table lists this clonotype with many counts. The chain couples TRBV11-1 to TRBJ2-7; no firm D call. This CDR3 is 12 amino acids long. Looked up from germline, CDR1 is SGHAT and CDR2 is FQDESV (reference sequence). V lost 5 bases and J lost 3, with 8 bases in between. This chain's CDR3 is CASSASGYEQYF. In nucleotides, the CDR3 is TGTGCCAGCAGCGCGTCTGGCTACGAGCAGTACTTC.

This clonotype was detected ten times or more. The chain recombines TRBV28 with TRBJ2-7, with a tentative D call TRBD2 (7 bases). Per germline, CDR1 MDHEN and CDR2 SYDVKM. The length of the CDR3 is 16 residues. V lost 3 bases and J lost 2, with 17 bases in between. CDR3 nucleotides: TGTGCCAGCAGTTTCGGAGGGGGGGCAGGGGCCTACGAGCAGTACTTC. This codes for CASSFGGGAGAYEQYF. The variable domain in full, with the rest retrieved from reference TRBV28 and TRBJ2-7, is DVKVTQSSRYLVKRTGEKVFLECVQDMDHENMFWYRQDPGLGLRLIYFSYDVKMKEKGDIPEGYSVSREKKERFSLILESASTNQTSMYLCASSFGGGAGAYEQYFGPGTRLTVT.

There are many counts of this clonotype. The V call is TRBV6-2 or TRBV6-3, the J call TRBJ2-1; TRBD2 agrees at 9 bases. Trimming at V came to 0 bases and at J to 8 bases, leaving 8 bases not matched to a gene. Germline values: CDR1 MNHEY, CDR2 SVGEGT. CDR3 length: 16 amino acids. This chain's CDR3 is CASSYSIGGRVYEQFF. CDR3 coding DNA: TGTGCCAGCAGTTACTCGATTGGCGGGAGGGTTTATGAGCAGTTCTTC.

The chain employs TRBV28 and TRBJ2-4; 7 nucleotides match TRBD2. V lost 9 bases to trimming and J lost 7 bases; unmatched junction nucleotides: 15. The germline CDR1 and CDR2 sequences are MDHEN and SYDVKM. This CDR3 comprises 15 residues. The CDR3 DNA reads TGTGCCAGTCGACCCCCCGGTCAAGCGGGGAACATTCAGTACTTC. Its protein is CASRPPGQAGNIQYF. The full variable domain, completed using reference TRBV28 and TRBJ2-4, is DVKVTQSSRYLVKRTGEKVFLECVQDMDHENMFWYRQDPGLGLRLIYFSYDVKMKEKGDIPEGYSVSREKKERFSLILESASTNQTSMYLCASRPPGQAGNIQYFGAGTRLSVL.

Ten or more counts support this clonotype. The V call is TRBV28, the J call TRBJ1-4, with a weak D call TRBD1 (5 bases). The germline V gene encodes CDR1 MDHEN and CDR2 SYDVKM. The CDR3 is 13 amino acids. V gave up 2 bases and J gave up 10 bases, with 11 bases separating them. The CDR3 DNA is TGTGCCAGCAGTTTACAGGGCTTGGGAAAACTGTTTTTT. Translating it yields CASSLQGLGKLFF.

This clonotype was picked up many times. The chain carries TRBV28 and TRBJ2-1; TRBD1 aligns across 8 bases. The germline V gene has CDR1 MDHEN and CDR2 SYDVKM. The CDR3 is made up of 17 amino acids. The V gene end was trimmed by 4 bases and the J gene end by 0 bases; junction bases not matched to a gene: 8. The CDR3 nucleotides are TGTGCCAGCAGTTCGACAGGGGCCGCCTTCTCCTACAATGAGCAGTTCTTC. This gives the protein CASSSTGAAFSYNEQFF.